A single T cell receptor (beta chain) is shown here with its context. Antigen: not known. This sample stems from a study of lymphopenia after photon versus proton radiotherapy. Sequencing used immunoSEQ multiplex PCR; TCRdb keeps in-frame clones, though not all of them. Of more than 9,500 clones in the sample, 88% were seen once. V gave up 1 base and J gave up 1 base, with 12 bases separating them. The germline V gene encodes CDR1 MGHRA and CDR2 YSYEKL. The CDR3 is made up of 16 amino acids. Study outcomes and limitations: Post-nadir TCR diversity decline inversely tracked overall survival among those who died. Under photons, naive T cells and diversity fell while effector/memory populations rose.

This TCR derives from a man aged 55 to 69 with pancreatic cancer. The chain couples TRBV4-1 to TRBJ2-3, with D maybe TRBD2 (6 bases). The source material was peripheral blood, sampled from a patient treated with photon-based radiotherapy. The DNA of the CDR3 is TGCGCCAGCAGCCAAGGCGGCGGGGCTGGCACAGATACGCAGTATTTT. Amino acid sequence: CASSQGGGAGTDTQYF.